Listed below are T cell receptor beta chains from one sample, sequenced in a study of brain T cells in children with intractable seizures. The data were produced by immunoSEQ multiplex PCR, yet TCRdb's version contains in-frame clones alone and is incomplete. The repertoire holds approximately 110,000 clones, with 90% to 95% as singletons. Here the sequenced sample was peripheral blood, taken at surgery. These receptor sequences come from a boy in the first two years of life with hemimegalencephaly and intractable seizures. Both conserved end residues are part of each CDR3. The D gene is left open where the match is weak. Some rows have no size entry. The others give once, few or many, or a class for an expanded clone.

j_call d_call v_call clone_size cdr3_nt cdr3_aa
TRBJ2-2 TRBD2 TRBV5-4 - TGTGCCAGCAGCTACCTAGGACTAGCGGGAACCGGGGAGCTGTTTTTT CASSYLGLAGTGELFF
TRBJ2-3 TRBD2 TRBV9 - TGTGCCAGCAGTCCCCGACTAGCGGATACGCAGTATTTT CASSPRLADTQYF
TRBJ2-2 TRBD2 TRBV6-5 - TGTGCCACCGCGGGGGCCGGGGAGCTGTTTTTT CATAGAGELFF
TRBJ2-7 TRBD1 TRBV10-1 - TGCGCCAGCACAGGACAGGGGGCTACCTACGAGCAGTACTTC CASTGQGATYEQYF
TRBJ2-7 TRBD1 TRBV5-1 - TGCGCCAGCAGCGGGCAACAGGGGATATTGGACGAGCAGTACTTC CASSGQQGILDEQYF
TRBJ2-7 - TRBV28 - TGTGCCAGCAGGATACAGAGCTCCTACGAGCAGTACTTC CASRIQSSYEQYF
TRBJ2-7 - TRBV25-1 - TGTGCCAGCAGTGATCGTGGCGAGCAGTACTTC CASSDRGEQYF
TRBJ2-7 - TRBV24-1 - TGTGCCACCAGTGAGAGGGGGTCTAACTACGAGCAGTACTTC CATSERGSNYEQYF
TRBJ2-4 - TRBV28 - TGTGCCAGCTCCGGGACAAGTATTCAGTACTTC CASSGTSIQYF
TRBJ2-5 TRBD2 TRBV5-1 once TGCGCCAGCAGCTTACTAGCGCAAGAGACCCAGTACTTC CASSLLAQETQYF
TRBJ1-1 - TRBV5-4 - TGTGCCAGCAGCTTGAGAGTTACCACTGAAGCTTTCTTT CASSLRVTTEAFF
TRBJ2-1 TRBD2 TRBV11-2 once TGTGCCAGCAGCGGCCTGAGGACTAGTATAGGCAATGAGCAGTTCTTC CASSGLRTSIGNEQFF
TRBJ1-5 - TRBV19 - TGTGCCAGTAGTTACGACAGTCTGAGTCAGCCCCAGCATTTT CASSYDSLSQPQHF
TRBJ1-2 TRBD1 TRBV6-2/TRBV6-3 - TGTGCCAGCATCCCAAGGGGGCGCAGCTATGGCTACACCTTC CASIPRGRSYGYTF
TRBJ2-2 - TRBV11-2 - TGTGCCAGCAGCTTAGCGAGGGGTAGCCATTACACCGGGGAGCTGTTTTTT CASSLARGSHYTGELFF
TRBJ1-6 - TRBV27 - TGTGCCAGCAGTCCACCTCCGGGGAGCTCCTATAATTCACCCCTCCACTTT CASSPPPGSSYNSPLHF
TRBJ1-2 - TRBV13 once TGTGCCAGCAGCTTAGGCGCAAACCGGGGTGAGAGCTATGGCTACACCTTC CASSLGANRGESYGYTF
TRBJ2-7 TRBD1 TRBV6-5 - TGTGCCAGCAGTCCCGGGACAGGGATAGAGCAGTACTTC CASSPGTGIEQYF
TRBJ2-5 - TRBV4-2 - TGTGCCAGCAGCCAAGGTGGCGGGCCCCAAGAGACCCAGTACTTC CASSQGGGPQETQYF
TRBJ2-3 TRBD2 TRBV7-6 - TGTGCCAGCAGCCGATCGGGACTAGTTAGGGCAGATACGCAGTATTTT CASSRSGLVRADTQYF
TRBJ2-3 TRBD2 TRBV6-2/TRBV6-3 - TGTGCCAGCAGTTACCCCGGGACTAGGAGAGCTGGTAGAGCAGATACGCAGTATTTT CASSYPGTRRAGRADTQYF
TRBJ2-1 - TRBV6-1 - TGTGCCAGCAGTGGTAGAGCAGGGGACGGCTCCTACAATGAGCAGTTCTTC CASSGRAGDGSYNEQFF
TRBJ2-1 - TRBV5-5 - TGTGCCAGCAGCCCGATTGGGGGGGCGCGGTCCCCAAACAATGAGCAGTTCTTC CASSPIGGARSPNNEQFF
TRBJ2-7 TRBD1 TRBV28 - TGTGCCAGCAGCCCCGGGACAGTCGGCGACGAGCAGTACTTC CASSPGTVGDEQYF
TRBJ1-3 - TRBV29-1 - TGCAGCGGTTGGGATCCCTCTGGAAACACCATATATTTT CSGWDPSGNTIYF
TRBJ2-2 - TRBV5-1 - TGCGCCAGCAGCCTACCCCCTAACACCGGGGAGCTGTTTTTT CASSLPPNTGELFF
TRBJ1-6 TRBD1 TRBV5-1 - TGCGCCAGCAGCTTCGGGGGACAGGGCCTTAATTCACCCCTCCACTTT CASSFGGQGLNSPLHF
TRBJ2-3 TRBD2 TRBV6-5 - TGTGCCAGCAGTAGACTAGCGGGTGACACAGATACGCAGTATTTT CASSRLAGDTDTQYF
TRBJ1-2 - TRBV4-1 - TGCGCCAGCAGCCAAGGACAGGCCGTTAGTGGCTACACCTTC CASSQGQAVSGYTF
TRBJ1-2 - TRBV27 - TGTGCCAGCAGTTTAGTCGGGGGATCCAACTATGGCTACACCTTC CASSLVGGSNYGYTF
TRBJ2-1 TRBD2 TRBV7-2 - TGTGCCAGCAGCTCCTCTAGCGGGAGCTCCTACAATGAGCAGTTCTTC CASSSSSGSSYNEQFF
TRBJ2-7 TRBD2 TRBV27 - TGTGCCAGCAGCCCAGGGGTAGCGGGGACCTACGAGCAGTACTTC CASSPGVAGTYEQYF
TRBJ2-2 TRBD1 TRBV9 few TGTGCCAGCAGCGGACAGGGGGCGAACACCGGGGAGCTGTTTTTT CASSGQGANTGELFF
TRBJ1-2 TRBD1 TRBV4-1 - TGCGCCAGCAGCCCTGGGACAGGGGCTATCTATGGCTACACCTTC CASSPGTGAIYGYTF
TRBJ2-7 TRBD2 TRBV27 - TGTGCCAGCAGCCCAAGCGGGATGGCCTACGAGCAGTACTTC CASSPSGMAYEQYF
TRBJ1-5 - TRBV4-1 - TGCGCCAGCAGCCATACTTCCTCCCTCTCTGATCAGCCCCAGCATTTT CASSHTSSLSDQPQHF
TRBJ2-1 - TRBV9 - TGTGCCAGCAGCGTAGGGGGGTACTCCTACAATGAGCAGTTCTTC CASSVGGYSYNEQFF
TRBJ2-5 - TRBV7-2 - TGTGCCAGCAGCCTAATATGGGGGGAGACCCAGTACTTC CASSLIWGETQYF
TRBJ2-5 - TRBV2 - TGTGCCAGCAGTGAAGTCCTCCCACAAGAGACCCAGTACTTC CASSEVLPQETQYF
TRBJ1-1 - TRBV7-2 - TGTGCCAGCAGCTTAGTCCAGAACACTGAAGCTTTCTTT CASSLVQNTEAFF
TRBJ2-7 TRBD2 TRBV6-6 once TGTGCCAGCAGTTACGGGACTAGCATCTACGAGCAGTACTTC CASSYGTSIYEQYF
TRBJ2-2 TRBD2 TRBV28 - TGTGCCAGCGGTGTTCTGCGGGGGTTTACCGGGGAGCTGTTTTTT CASGVLRGFTGELFF
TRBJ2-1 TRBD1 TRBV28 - TGTGCCAGCCGCCGGACAGGGGGCAATGAGCAGTTCTTC CASRRTGGNEQFF
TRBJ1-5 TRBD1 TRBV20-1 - TGCAGTGCTCGTGGACAGGGTGGGCAGCCCCAGCATTTT CSARGQGGQPQHF
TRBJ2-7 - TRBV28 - TGTGCCAGCAGATACCAGTTTCTTGGGCACTACGAGCAGTACTTC CASRYQFLGHYEQYF
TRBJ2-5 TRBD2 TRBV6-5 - TGTGCCAGCAGACCACCGGGGGGGGAGACCCAGTACTTC CASRPPGGETQYF
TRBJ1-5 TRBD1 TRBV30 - TGTGCCTGGAGTGTACAGGGGGCGCGCAATCAGCCCCAGCATTTT CAWSVQGARNQPQHF
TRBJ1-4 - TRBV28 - TGTGCCAGCAGTTTTTTCACACAGAGAAATGAAAAACTGTTTTTT CASSFFTQRNEKLFF
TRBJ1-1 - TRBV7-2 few TGTGCCAGCAGCCCACGCGGGGGCGACACTGAAGCTTTCTTT CASSPRGGDTEAFF
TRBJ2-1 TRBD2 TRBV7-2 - TGTGCCAGCAGCTTAGCGTTACTAGCGGCTTCCTACAATGAGCAGTTCTTC CASSLALLAASYNEQFF
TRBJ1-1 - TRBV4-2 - TGTGCCAGCAGCCAAGGCAGGGAGAGTACTGAAGCTTTCTTT CASSQGRESTEAFF